Shown below are 22 T cell receptor beta chains from a single sample sequenced in a study of Ad26.COV2.S vaccination and SARS-CoV-2 variants. Sequencing was performed with immunoSEQ multiplex PCR; in TCRdb, only in-frame clones are kept and a portion is missing. The sample yields approximately 460,000 clones, nearly 90% seen once. Documented treatment: around 19 received Ad26.COV2.S at low or high dose, single or two shots; 5 received placebo; per-sample allocation not given. Sampling was done on day 63 after the first vaccine or placebo injection. The sequences come from peripheral blood, collected in a trial of Ad26.COV2.S vaccine versus placebo. The source of these receptors is a person between 18 and 65 years old who received the Ad26.COV2.S COVID-19 vaccine or a placebo.

The rearrangement uses TRBV13 and TRBJ2-5, with 10 bases that match TRBD1. Germline V gene data show CDR1 as PRHDT and CDR2 as FYEKMQ (reference sequence). V lost 5 bases to trimming and J lost 5 bases; unmatched junction nucleotides: 11. The CDR3 extends over 16 amino acids. CDR3: CASSLSGTGAMETQYF. The CDR3 bases are TGTGCCAGCAGCCTCTCCGGGACAGGGGCTATGGAGACCCAGTACTTC.

This clone was seen only once. This chain connects TRBV11-2 to TRBJ2-5; D is unclear. Trimming stripped 1 base from V and 3 bases from J, with 6 bases between. The CDR3 has 13 residues. Germline CDR1 SGHAT, CDR2 FQNNGV. CDR3 DNA sequence: TGTGCCAGCAGCTTAGTAGCAGAAGAGACCCAGTACTTC. Translating gives CASSLVAEETQYF.

The chain employs TRBV7-9 and TRBJ1-2; D remains unclear. The V end was cut by 1 base, the J end by 4 bases, with 10 bases between. Looked up from germline, CDR1 is SEHNR and CDR2 is FQNEAQ (reference sequence). This CDR3 spans 14 amino acids. The CDR3 region is CASSLGRTSYGYTF. The CDR3 DNA follows: TGTGCCAGCAGCTTAGGTCGGACCTCCTATGGCTACACCTTC.

This clone was seen once. The chain has TRBV10-2 and TRBJ2-5; a possible D gene is TRBD2 (5 bases). The germline V gene encodes CDR1 WSHSY and CDR2 SAAADI. CDR3 length: 14 amino acids. Trimming removed 4 bases at V and 2 bases at J, with 11 bases between. CDR3 coding DNA: TGCGCCAGCAGTGTACTAGGACCACAAGAGACCCAGTACTTC. Its protein product is CASSVLGPQETQYF.

Concerning this clone: The sample has other DNA sequences that encode this CDR3 too. The chain employs TRBV6-5 and TRBJ1-2; D remains ambiguous. The CDR3 runs 13 residues. CDR1 is MNHEY and CDR2 is SVGAGI in the germline V gene. Trimming cost V 6 bases and J 2 bases, with 10 bases left between them. The CDR3 region has the DNA TGTGCCAGCAGGCGAGACGGGAACTATGGCTACACCTTC. Encoded protein: CASRRDGNYGYTF.

This clone came up a few times. Other nucleotide sequences in the sample specify the same CDR3. The genes are TRBV30 and TRBJ1-2; no clear D gene. This CDR3 has 13 amino acids. CDR1 and CDR2 (germline): GTSNPN, SVGIG (reference sequence). The V end lost 2 bases, the J end lost 1 base, and 8 bases lay between the germline ends. The CDR3 nucleotides read TGTGCCTGGAGTCTGGGGATTAACTATGGCTACACCTTC. It yields the protein CAWSLGINYGYTF.

This clone was picked up a small number of times. V and J are TRBV24-1 and TRBJ1-3; D call uncertain. The CDR3 extends over 13 amino acids. Germline loops: CDR1 KGHDR, CDR2 SFDVKD. V was pared by 9 bases and J by 0 bases, with 8 bases between. CDR3 region: CATAPNSGNTIYF. For the CDR3, the DNA is TGTGCCACCGCCCCAAACTCTGGAAACACCATATATTTT.

V usage is TRBV5-1 and J usage is TRBJ2-1; 11 positions agree with TRBD1. Trimming took 3 bases from V and 0 from J; bases not matched to a gene: 8. CDR1 and CDR2 from the germline V gene are SGHRS and YFSETQ. The CDR3 extends over 18 amino acids. The CDR3 sequence: CASSSGTGGLSSYNEQFF. The CDR3 region has the DNA TGCGCCAGCAGCTCAGGGACAGGGGGTTTAAGCTCCTACAATGAGCAGTTCTTC.

This chain uses TRBV24-1 with TRBJ2-7; 8 nucleotides align to TRBD1. V dropped 3 bases and J dropped 3; count of bases not matched to a gene: 12. This CDR3 is 17 amino acids long. CDR1 is KGHDR, CDR2 SFDVKD, per germline. As DNA, the CDR3 is TGTGCCACCAGTGATATAGACAGGGGCCCTACTCACTACGAGCAGTACTTC. This gives the protein CATSDIDRGPTHYEQYF.

A single count supports this clone. The genes are TRBV9 and TRBJ1-2, with a tentative D call TRBD1 (6 bases). In germline, CDR1 is SGDLS, CDR2 YYNGEE. Trimming left V 3 bases short and J 6 bases short, with 18 bases between. This CDR3 spans 15 amino acids. The CDR3 loop is CASSAPSGKGDGYTF. In nucleotides, the CDR3 is TGTGCCAGCAGCGCCCCTTCCGGGAAGGGGGATGGCTACACCTTC.

This clone has just one count. The genes are TRBV7-9 and TRBJ2-3; D uncertain. The CDR3 extends over 11 amino acids. Germline values: CDR1 SEHNR, CDR2 FQNEAQ (reference sequence). The V and J ends lost 7 bases and 15 bases respectively, with 17 bases between them. CDR3 residues: CASTNLREHYF. CDR3 coding DNA: TGTGCCAGCACTAACCTAAGGGAACATTATTTT.

The genes are TRBV15 and TRBJ1-6; D may be TRBD1 (5 bases). Trimming shortened V by 5 bases and J by 0 bases, and 23 bases separated the two germline ends. The CDR3 runs to 20 residues. Per germline, CDR1 LNHNV and CDR2 YYDKDF (reference sequence). CDR3 sequence reads: CATSLTVGQFSSSYNSPLHF. DNA of the CDR3: TGTGCCACCAGCCTCACCGTGGGGCAGTTCTCCAGCTCCTATAATTCACCCCTCCACTTT.

As regards this clone: Germline is not matched at one junction end, which may reflect a read error. V usage is TRBV4-3 and J usage is TRBJ2-1, with 9 nucleotides matching TRBD2. CDR3 size: 18 residues. From germline, CDR1 is LGHNA and CDR2 YSLEER. The CDR3 loop is CASSPIGGGASSHNEQFF. The CDR3 DNA reads as TGCGCCAGCAGCCCTATCGGCGGGGGGGCATCCTCCCACAATGAGCAGTTCTTC.

The CDR3 loop is CASKVTGFTEAFF. The CDR3 coding sequence is TGTGCCAGCAAGGTGACAGGGTTCACTGAAGCTTTCTTT. The chain carries TRBV18 and TRBJ1-1; TRBD1 matches at 7 bases. V gave up 8 bases and J gave up 4 bases; unmatched junction bases: 7. The CDR3 is 13 amino acids. Germline loops: CDR1 KGHSH, CDR2 LQKENI.

This clone was counted once. The DNA of the CDR3 is TGTGCCATCAGTGAGGACTGGGACAAGACTTGGGGCTACACCTTC. Translated: CAISEDWDKTWGYTF. This chain joins TRBV10-3 and TRBJ1-2; possible D gene TRBD1, 6 bases. With 2 bases removed from V and 8 bases from J, the gap between germline ends came to 18 bases. This CDR3 has 15 amino acids. CDR1 ENHRY and CDR2 SYGVKD come from the germline V gene.

V and J are TRBV2 and TRBJ2-1; 13 bases line up with TRBD2. CDR1 is SNHLY and CDR2 is FYNNEI in the germline V gene. The CDR3 loop spans 15 amino acids. With V trimmed by 1 base and J by 9 bases, 3 bases remained unmatched. Here the CDR3 reads CASSEGGLAGFEQFF. DNA of the CDR3: TGTGCCAGCAGTGAAGGGGGACTAGCGGGATTTGAGCAGTTCTTC.

This clone was recorded only once. CDR3 in amino acids: CATVRRGLEAFF. CDR3 DNA: TGCGCCACAGTTCGAAGGGGCCTGGAAGCTTTCTTT. The chain carries TRBV10-1 and TRBJ1-1; the D gene is possibly TRBD1 (5 bases). Germline CDR1 WNHNN, CDR2 SYGVQD (reference sequence). This CDR3 is built from 12 residues. V was trimmed by 10 bases and J by 8 bases, leaving 17 bases between them.

The chain combines TRBV25-1 with TRBJ2-3; D uncertain. Germline V lookup: CDR1 MGHDK, CDR2 SYGVNS. Trimming left V 8 bases short and J 0 bases short, with 12 bases between. CDR3 length: 14 amino acids. The CDR3 spells CASAARGSTDTQYF. The CDR3 nucleotides read TGTGCCAGCGCCGCTCGCGGTAGCACAGATACGCAGTATTTT.

J is TRBJ1-4 and V is TRBV19; D not certain. This CDR3 is built from 13 residues. Trimming took 1 base from V and 13 from J, leaving 13 bases between them. CDR1 is LNHDA and CDR2 is SQIVND in the germline V gene (reference sequence). The CDR3 protein is CASSIVKSSGLFF. CDR3 coding DNA: TGTGCCAGTAGTATAGTCAAATCGTCCGGACTGTTTTTT.

The chain employs TRBV6-1 and TRBJ2-7, with D possibly TRBD2 on 7 matching bases. V dropped 1 base and J dropped 3 bases, with 13 bases sitting between them. This CDR3 spans 15 amino acids. Germline CDR1 is MNHNS and CDR2 is SASEGT. CDR3 sequence: CASSEGGGQDYEQYF. CDR3 in DNA: TGTGCCAGCAGTGAAGGGGGGGGGCAGGACTACGAGCAGTACTTC.

The chain joins TRBV30 to TRBJ2-1; D may correspond to TRBD1 or TRBD2 (6 bases each). Trimming shortened V by 0 bases and J by 9 bases, and 21 bases separated the two germline ends. The CDR3 runs to 16 residues. Germline V gives CDR1 GTSNPN, CDR2 SVGIG (reference sequence). As DNA, the CDR3 is TGTGCCTGGAGTGTACAAGAGGGGGGCCGAAGGAGTGAGCAGTTCTTC. Translation: CAWSVQEGGRRSEQFF.

The chain combines TRBV28 with TRBJ2-7, with TRBD2 matching 7 bases. This CDR3 comprises 13 residues. V was pared by 8 bases and J by 2 bases, with 6 bases of the junction left unmatched. CDR1 and CDR2 from the germline V gene are MDHEN and SYDVKM. CDR3 coding DNA: TGTGCCAGCTTGCGGGAGTCACCCTACGAGCAGTACTTC. Residues: CASLRESPYEQYF.